The 20 T cell receptor beta chains in this list originate from one sample, sequenced in a study of blood T cell repertoires in COVID-19. Generated by immunoSEQ multiplex PCR, the TCRdb table keeps only in-frame clones and is missing some. The sample has roughly 100,000 clones, 90% seen once; the top ten hold under 8.5%. Sequenced material: peripheral blood. These receptors all stem from a man in his late teens or twenties with COVID-19, enrolled during active disease.

This clone was observed once. The chain is built from TRBV6-2 or TRBV6-3 and TRBJ2-1; 13 bases align to TRBD2. Germline-derived CDR1 and CDR2 are MNHEY and SVGEGT. Trimming removed 6 bases from V and 7 bases from J; junction bases left unmatched: 6. The CDR3 loop spans 15 amino acids. The chain's CDR3 is CASSWTSGGLNEQFF. As DNA, the CDR3 is TGTGCCAGCAGCTGGACTAGCGGGGGATTAAATGAGCAGTTCTTC.

The chain links TRBV30 to TRBJ1-5; D gene uncertain. Trimming took off 0 bases at V and 7 bases at J, with 10 bases between the two ends. This CDR3 is built from 13 residues. Germline V gives CDR1 GTSNPN, CDR2 SVGIG (reference sequence). The CDR3 spells CAWSVQLEQPQHF. The CDR3 DNA sequence: TGTGCCTGGAGTGTGCAGCTAGAGCAGCCCCAGCATTTT.

There are a few counts of this clone. The chain combines TRBV11-3 with TRBJ2-1; D is perhaps TRBD2 (7 bases). Trimming shortened V by 4 bases and J by 9 bases, and 10 bases separated the two germline ends. The CDR3 runs 12 residues. Germline V gene data show CDR1 as SGHNT and CDR2 as YENEEA. The CDR3 is CASSYGGLEQFF. In nucleotides, the CDR3 is TGTGCCAGCAGCTACGGGGGGCTTGAGCAGTTCTTC. Looking up the rest from reference TRBV11-3 and TRBJ2-1 gives the full variable domain: EAGVVQSPRYKIIEKKQPVAFWCNPISGHNTLYWYLQNLGQGPELLIRYENEEAVDDSQLPKDRFSAERLKGVDSTLKIQPAELGDSAVYLCASSYGGLEQFFGPGTRLTVL.

The chain uses TRBV28 and TRBJ1-1, with 10 bases that match TRBD1. The V gene end was trimmed by 3 bases and the J gene end by 4 bases; junction bases not matched to a gene: 11. Germline loops: CDR1 MDHEN, CDR2 SYDVKM. This CDR3 comprises 17 residues. The CDR3 protein is CASSLGTGAGVGTEAFF. The CDR3 bases are TGTGCCAGCAGTTTGGGGACAGGGGCGGGAGTTGGCACTGAAGCTTTCTTT.

This clone was found many times. The V gene is TRBV28, the J gene TRBJ2-7; the match to TRBD2 covers 9 bases. The germline V gene encodes CDR1 MDHEN and CDR2 SYDVKM. The J segment lost 3 bases and the V segment lost 6 bases, leaving 6 bases of the junction unmatched. The length of the CDR3 is 14 residues. CDR3 protein: CASSPLTSGYEQYF. As DNA, the CDR3 is TGTGCCAGCAGCCCCCTGACTAGCGGCTACGAGCAGTACTTC.

V usage is TRBV6-5 and J usage is TRBJ2-1, with D tentatively TRBD2 (6 bases). Germline assignment: CDR1 MNHEY and CDR2 SVGAGI. V lost 4 bases and J lost 7, with 11 bases in between. The CDR3 is 13 amino acids. This CDR3 reads CASSSGTLNEQFF. CDR3 nucleotide sequence: TGTGCCAGCAGTTCGGGGACTCTTAATGAGCAGTTCTTC.

This chain uses TRBV6-2 or TRBV6-3 with TRBJ2-7; D unresolved. Germline V lookup: CDR1 MNHEY, CDR2 SVGEGT. V was cut by 2 bases and J by 2 bases, with 10 bases left in between. The CDR3 extends over 14 amino acids. In DNA, the CDR3 is TGTGCCAGCAGTTACATGGCTAGACCCTACGAGCAGTACTTC. Its translation is CASSYMARPYEQYF.

This clone has only one observation. The gene calls are TRBV5-6 and TRBJ1-3; a weak D match, TRBD1 (5 bases). V dropped 0 bases and J dropped 2 bases, with 9 bases sitting between them. The CDR3 has 15 residues. Germline V gene data show CDR1 as SGHDT and CDR2 as YYEEEE. The CDR3 here is CASSLGYRPGNTIYF. The DNA of the CDR3 is TGTGCCAGCAGCTTGGGGTACAGGCCTGGAAACACCATATATTTT.

The V and J genes are TRBV19 and TRBJ1-1; D is undetermined. This CDR3 is 14 amino acids long. Germline V gene data show CDR1 as LNHDA and CDR2 as SQIVND (reference sequence). V shed 1 base and J shed 0 bases, with 6 bases lying between them. DNA for the CDR3: TGTGCCAGTAGTATAGCGAGGGTGAACACTGAAGCTTTCTTT. Amino acids: CASSIARVNTEAFF.

The V call is TRBV4-1, the J call TRBJ1-2; D remains ambiguous. The CDR3 totals 13 residues. Germline V lookup: CDR1 MGHRA, CDR2 YSYEKL. The ends were cut back, 2 bases at V and 8 bases at J, with 12 bases in the middle. CDR3 sequence: CASSQKTLGGYTF. The CDR3 DNA reads as TGCGCCAGCAGCCAAAAAACTTTGGGCGGCTACACCTTC.

The chain recombines TRBV4-3 with TRBJ1-2, with no clear D. V lost 4 bases and J lost 10, with 16 bases in between. CDR3 length: 13 amino acids. CDR1 and CDR2 (germline): LGHNA, YSLEER. Written as DNA, the CDR3 is TGCGCCAGCAGCCCACGGACGGGAAGTTTCTACACCTTC. It yields the protein CASSPRTGSFYTF.

The chain employs TRBV30 and TRBJ1-5, with 11 bases that match TRBD1. Germline V lookup: CDR1 GTSNPN, CDR2 SVGIG (reference sequence). The V segment lost 4 bases and the J segment 7 bases; nucleotides outside the gene matches: 3. The CDR3 has 13 amino acids. The CDR3 is CAWTRTGGQPQHF. Here the CDR3 DNA reads TGTGCCTGGACCCGGACAGGGGGCCAGCCCCAGCATTTT.

V is TRBV5-1 and J is TRBJ1-5; a possible D gene is TRBD1 (5 bases). Trimming cost V 2 bases and J 1 base, with 7 bases left between them. CDR1 is SGHRS, CDR2 YFSETQ, per germline. The CDR3 is 14 residues long. The CDR3 loop reads CASSFGGSNQPQHF. As DNA, the CDR3 is TGCGCCAGCAGCTTTGGGGGGAGCAATCAGCCCCAGCATTTT.

V usage is TRBV19 and J usage is TRBJ2-7; D possibly corresponds to TRBD1 (5 bases). Germline V CDR1 and CDR2: LNHDA, SQIVND (reference sequence). The CDR3 covers 16 residues. V was trimmed by 1 base and J by 3 bases, leaving 16 bases between them. The CDR3 spells CASSIVLGTGDYEQYF. The CDR3, as DNA: TGTGCCAGTAGTATAGTTCTGGGAACAGGAGACTACGAGCAGTACTTC. Full variable domain (missing parts from reference TRBV19 and TRBJ2-7): DGGITQSPKYLFRKEGQNVTLSCEQNLNHDAMYWYRQDPGQGLRLIYYSQIVNDFQKGDIAEGYSVSREKKESFPLTVTSAQKNPTAFYLCASSIVLGTGDYEQYFGPGTRLTVT.

This clone was recorded once. This chain uses TRBV11-2 with TRBJ2-5; 13 bases agree with TRBD2. CDR3 size: 16 residues. Germline V CDR1 and CDR2: SGHAT, FQNNGV. V gave up 6 bases and J gave up 2 bases; unmatched junction bases: 6. CDR3 DNA sequence: TGTGCCAGCAGTTCCGGGACTAGCGGGGTGCAAGAGACCCAGTACTTC. Amino acids: CASSSGTSGVQETQYF.

The chain combines TRBV2 with TRBJ1-6; D is ambiguous. CDR1 is SNHLY and CDR2 is FYNNEI in the germline V gene. The V gene lost 6 bases and the J gene lost 7 bases, with 7 bases spanning the gap. This CDR3 spans 12 amino acids. As DNA, the CDR3 is TGTGCCAGCAGGTACGGGAATTCACCCCTCCACTTT. Its translation: CASRYGNSPLHF.

The chain links TRBV30 to TRBJ2-2; 7 nucleotides match TRBD2. Germline V lookup: CDR1 GTSNPN, CDR2 SVGIG (reference sequence). CDR3 length: 14 residues. Trimming cost V 4 bases and J 3 bases; bases outside gene matches: 5. CDR3 sequence: CAWMRAGYTGELFF. CDR3 DNA: TGTGCCTGGATGAGAGCGGGATACACCGGGGAGCTGTTTTTT. Full variable domain (missing parts from reference TRBV30 and TRBJ2-2): SQTIHQWPATLVQPVGSPLSLECTVEGTSNPNLYWYRQAAGRGLQLLFYSVGIGQISSEVPQNLSASRPQDRQFILSSKKLLLSDSGFYLCAWMRAGYTGELFFGEGSRLTVL.

The chain couples TRBV28 to TRBJ2-7; 11 bases map to TRBD1. Germline V lookup: CDR1 MDHEN, CDR2 SYDVKM. With V trimmed by 7 bases and J by 2 bases, 10 bases remained unmatched. This CDR3 spans 16 amino acids. CDR3 coding DNA: TGTGCCAGCACCGGACAGGGGGCAAGTTTTCCCTACGAGCAGTACTTC. Translated, it gives CASTGQGASFPYEQYF.

The chain uses TRBV25-1 and TRBJ2-7; D is undetermined. The CDR3 consists of 14 residues. With 2 bases removed from V and 7 bases from J, the gap between germline ends came to 15 bases. The V gene's germline CDR1 is MGHDK and CDR2 SYGVNS. CDR3 sequence reads: CASSETASTREQYF. For the CDR3, the DNA is TGTGCCAGCAGTGAAACCGCGTCGACGAGGGAGCAGTACTTC.

CDR3 loop: CASSPGLADLETQYF. CDR3 sequence (DNA): TGTGCCAGCAGCCCGGGACTAGCGGACCTTGAGACCCAGTACTTC. The chain carries TRBV2 and TRBJ2-5; 11 nucleotides match TRBD2. After removal of 6 bases from V and 5 bases from J, the junction contained 8 bases not matched to a gene. This CDR3 spans 15 amino acids. Germline loops: CDR1 SNHLY, CDR2 FYNNEI.